Listed below are T cell receptor beta chains from one sample, sequenced in a study of cytomegalovirus exposure and HLA in healthy donors. TCRdb's table, derived via immunoSEQ multiplex PCR, lists solely in-frame clones and lacks some. Counted here are under 250,000 clones, roughly 80% occurring once; the ten biggest clones make up 1.5% to 2%. The specimen sequenced was PBMCs. All receptors derive from a middle-aged man in good health and CMV-seronegative. Each CDR3 is given with its conserved first and last residue. Each record gives: clone size, D gene, V gene, J gene, CDR3 DNA, CDR3 protein. A D gene is named only where the DNA matches it firmly. Size is omitted from some rows. Given values are once, few, many or a class for expanded clones.

-	TRBD2	TRBV9	TRBJ2-3	TGTGCCAGCAGCGTAGGGGCTAGCGGGGCCCGCACAGATACGCAGTATTTT	CASSVGASGARTDTQYF
-	TRBD1	TRBV4-1	TRBJ1-5	TGCGCCAGCAGCCTCGGGACAGCGAGCAATCAGCCCCAGCATTTT	CASSLGTASNQPQHF
-	TRBD1	TRBV28	TRBJ2-7	TGTGCCATAAAACAGGGGGCGCGTTACGAGCAGTACTTC	CAIKQGARYEQYF
-	TRBD1	TRBV9	TRBJ1-3	TGTGCCAGCAGCGGTCCCGGGACAGGGGGCTATTTATTTGGAAACACCATATATTTT	CASSGPGTGGYLFGNTIYF
-	TRBD1	TRBV6-1	TRBJ2-7	TGTGCCAGCACCTCGGGACAGCGTACCTACGAGCAGTACTTC	CASTSGQRTYEQYF
-	TRBD2	TRBV27	TRBJ2-1	TGTGCCAGCAGTACACTAAACCTAGCGGGAGGGGCTTACAATGAGCAGTTCTTC	CASSTLNLAGGAYNEQFF
-	-	TRBV5-1	TRBJ2-1	TGCGCCAGCAGCTTTAGCAATGAGCAGTTCTTC	CASSFSNEQFF
-	-	TRBV5-5	TRBJ2-5	TGTGCCAGCAGCTTGAGAGTACGACAAGAGACCCAGTACTTC	CASSLRVRQETQYF
-	TRBD2	TRBV9	TRBJ2-3	TGTGCCAGCAGCGTAGCTAGCGGGAGTGATACGCAGTATTTT	CASSVASGSDTQYF
-	-	TRBV27	TRBJ1-1	TGTGCCAGCAGGCCTGACAGCAGCTCCATGAACACTGAAGCTTTCTTT	CASRPDSSSMNTEAFF
once	-	TRBV5-1	TRBJ2-7	TGCGCCAGCAGGGGAGAATACGAGCAGTACTTC	CASRGEYEQYF
-	-	TRBV25-1	TRBJ1-2	TGTGCCAGCAGTGAGGGGCTTACCTATGGCTACACCTTC	CASSEGLTYGYTF
-	TRBD1	TRBV29-1	TRBJ1-1	TGCAGCGTCTACATAGACAGGGGTGAAGCTTTCTTT	CSVYIDRGEAFF
-	TRBD1	TRBV7-9	TRBJ2-5	TGTGCCAGCAGCTTAGGAGGACAGGGGAGAGAGACCCAGTACTTC	CASSLGGQGRETQYF
-	TRBD1	TRBV6-5	TRBJ1-4	TGTGCCAGCAGTTATACAGGGGCGCCAAATGAAAAACTGTTTTTT	CASSYTGAPNEKLFF
-	TRBD1	TRBV4-1	TRBJ1-2	TGCGCCAGCAGCCGGGGACAGGGGGATGGCTACACCTTC	CASSRGQGDGYTF
-	-	TRBV9	TRBJ2-7	TGTGCCAGCAGCGTAGGTCCCCCTCACTACGAGCAGTACTTC	CASSVGPPHYEQYF
-	TRBD1	TRBV2	TRBJ1-1	TGTGCCAGCAGGAACCGGGGACAGGCTGAAGCTTTCTTT	CASRNRGQAEAFF
-	TRBD1	TRBV2	TRBJ1-3	TGTGCCGCCTTGACAGGGGCTGGAAACACCATATATTTT	CAALTGAGNTIYF
-	TRBD2	TRBV10-3	TRBJ2-7	TGTGCCATCAAGGGTCCTGGGACTAGCGGGGGCGAGCAGTACTTC	CAIKGPGTSGGEQYF
-	-	TRBV4-1	TRBJ2-2	TGCGCCAGCAGCCTTTCTAGAGCACCTGGCGGGGAGCTGTTTTTT	CASSLSRAPGGELFF
once	-	TRBV15	TRBJ1-5	TGTGCCACCAGCAGAGATGGGGCATCGGGGGGTCAGCCCCAGCATTTT	CATSRDGASGGQPQHF
few	-	TRBV4-2	TRBJ2-7	TGTGCCAGCAGCCTCCGACTAGCCTACGAGCAGTACTTC	CASSLRLAYEQYF
-	-	TRBV19	TRBJ2-7	TGTGCCAGTAGTCTCGGACTAATAAGCTCCTACGAGCAGTACTTC	CASSLGLISSYEQYF
once	TRBD2	TRBV9	TRBJ2-7	TGTGCCAGCAGTAAAGCGGGAGCCCACGAGCAGTACTTC	CASSKAGAHEQYF
-	TRBD2	TRBV5-4	TRBJ2-5	TGTGCCAGCACAGGACTAGCGGGAGGGCAAGAGACCCAGTACTTC	CASTGLAGGQETQYF
-	-	TRBV27	TRBJ2-4	TGTGCCAGCAGTTTAGGGGGGGCCAAAAACATTCAGTACTTC	CASSLGGAKNIQYF
-	-	TRBV5-4	TRBJ1-3	TGTGCCAGCTTTTACGCAGGAAGCAGGTCTGGAAACACCATATATTTT	CASFYAGSRSGNTIYF
-	-	TRBV7-3	TRBJ2-1	TGTGCCAGCAGCCCCACGTCCCTGGTGGCTGAGCAGTTCTTC	CASSPTSLVAEQFF
-	TRBD2	TRBV27	TRBJ2-1	TGTGCCAGCAGTCTAAGCGGGAGGCCCTACAATGAGCAGTTCTTC	CASSLSGRPYNEQFF
-	TRBD1	TRBV19	TRBJ2-7	TGTGCCAGTAGTCTTAGGGACAGCACCTACGAGCAGTACTTC	CASSLRDSTYEQYF
once	TRBD2	TRBV19	TRBJ2-1	TGTGCCAGTAGTGGGACTAGCGGCGAGTCGGAGCAGTTCTTC	CASSGTSGESEQFF
once	-	TRBV13	TRBJ1-4	TGTGCCAGCAGCTTGCCCGGTAATGAAAAACTGTTTTTT	CASSLPGNEKLFF
few	TRBD2	TRBV5-4	TRBJ2-7	TGTGCCAGCAGCTTAACAGGCGGGAGCGGTAGCGAGCAGTACTTC	CASSLTGGSGSEQYF
-	TRBD2	TRBV6-5	TRBJ2-5	TGTGCCAGCAGGCCGGGACTAGGAGAGACCCAGTACTTC	CASRPGLGETQYF
-	TRBD1	TRBV19	TRBJ1-5	TGTGCCAGTAGTAGGGCAGGGGGCTATCAGCCCCAGCATTTT	CASSRAGGYQPQHF
-	TRBD1	TRBV4-1	TRBJ2-7	TGCGCCAGCAGCCAGGGACAGGCCTCCTACGAGCAGTACTTC	CASSQGQASYEQYF
-	TRBD1	TRBV5-8	TRBJ2-7	TGTGCCAGCAGCTTGATGGGACAGGGGTACGAAGAGCAGTACTTC	CASSLMGQGYEEQYF
-	-	TRBV7-6	TRBJ1-1	TGTGCCAGCAGCTTACTGGAAGGAGGCACTGAAGCTTTCTTT	CASSLLEGGTEAFF
-	-	TRBV20-1	TRBJ2-5	TGCAGTGCTACCAGGGAAGAGACCCAGTACTTC	CSATREETQYF
-	-	TRBV5-1	TRBJ1-2	TGCGCCAGCAGTATCCAGGCTTACAACTATGGCTACACCTTC	CASSIQAYNYGYTF
once	-	TRBV19	TRBJ1-4	TGTGCCAGTAGTGGGGAGTTGAATGAAAAACTGTTTTTT	CASSGELNEKLFF
-	TRBD1	TRBV28	TRBJ1-2	TGTGCCAGCAGTTTATCTCACAAGGGGGCGGGTGGCTACACCTTC	CASSLSHKGAGGYTF
-	-	TRBV6-5	TRBJ2-2	TGTGCCAGCAGTTACATTGGCGGCCTAGACACCGGGGAGCTGTTTTTT	CASSYIGGLDTGELFF
-	TRBD2	TRBV19	TRBJ2-5	TGTGCCAGTAGTTCACTAGCGGGGGGACAAGAGACCCAGTACTTC	CASSSLAGGQETQYF
-	TRBD2	TRBV11-1	TRBJ2-1	TGTGCCAGCAGCTGGGATAGCGGGAAGAATGAGCAGTTCTTC	CASSWDSGKNEQFF
-	-	TRBV7-2	TRBJ2-7	TGTGCCAGCAGCTTAGCCCCAGTCTACGAGCAGTACTTC	CASSLAPVYEQYF
once	TRBD1	TRBV14	TRBJ2-7	TGTGCCAGCAGCCGACTGGGGACAGGGGACCACGAGCAGTACTTC	CASSRLGTGDHEQYF
-	TRBD2	TRBV5-1	TRBJ2-5	TGCGCCAGCAGCTTCGGACTAGACCAAGAGACCCAGTACTTC	CASSFGLDQETQYF
-	TRBD2	TRBV5-6	TRBJ2-3	TGTGCCAGCAGCGCGGTGACTAGCCCTATCACAGATACGCAGTATTTT	CASSAVTSPITDTQYF
-	-	TRBV11-2	TRBJ2-7	TGTGCCAGCAGCTCCCGCTACGAGCAGTACTTC	CASSSRYEQYF
-	TRBD1	TRBV18	TRBJ1-1	TGTGCCAGCTTACAGACAGGGGGCACTGAAGCTTTCTTT	CASLQTGGTEAFF
few	TRBD1	TRBV28	TRBJ2-1	TGTGCCAGCAGTTTCAACAGGGGTACCTACAATGAGCAGTTCTTC	CASSFNRGTYNEQFF
-	-	TRBV27	TRBJ2-7	TGTGCCAGCAGTTCCGGACTCGCCCCCAGCTACGAGCAGTACTTC	CASSSGLAPSYEQYF
-	-	TRBV5-1	TRBJ2-1	TGCGCCAGCAGCTCCCTTATTACTAGTTACAATGAGCAGTTCTTC	CASSSLITSYNEQFF
-	TRBD1	TRBV19	TRBJ1-4	TGTGCCAGTAGACGACAGGGACAAGCAACTAATGAAAAACTGTTTTTT	CASRRQGQATNEKLFF
-	TRBD2	TRBV6-1	TRBJ2-7	TGTGCCAGCAGAGGGCGGGAGAGATCCTACGAGCAGTACTTC	CASRGRERSYEQYF